Listed below are T cell receptor beta chains from one sample, sequenced in a study of shared clonotypes between healthy human individuals. The protocol was immunoSEQ multiplex PCR, while the TCRdb copy is restricted to in-frame clones and leaves out a portion. The table records around 350,000 clones, less than 75% of them present only once. Input material: memory CD4+ T cells sorted from blood. These receptors all come from a man aged 25-45 years in good health. CDR3s include the opening cysteine and the closing phenylalanine or tryptophan. Each record gives: J gene, V gene, clone size, D gene, CDR3 DNA, CDR3 protein. D genes are given only for firm matches. Not all rows give a size; the values are once, few, many and, for expanded clones, a class.

J: TRBJ2-1; V: TRBV4-3; size: once; D: TRBD1; DNA: TGCGCCAGCAGCCAAGAATGGACAGGACCCTACAATGAGCAGTTCTTC; CDR3: CASSQEWTGPYNEQFF
J: TRBJ2-7; V: TRBV29-1; size: .; D: TRBD1; DNA: TGCAGCGTAGGGACAGTCCTTTCATACGAGCAGTACTTC; CDR3: CSVGTVLSYEQYF
J: TRBJ2-7; V: TRBV5-4; size: .; D: TRBD1; DNA: TGTGCCAGCCAGACCGGGACAGGGGACCGGGAGCAGTACTTC; CDR3: CASQTGTGDREQYF
J: TRBJ2-7; V: TRBV30; size: few; D: .; DNA: TGTGCCTGGAGCGAGGGTGGCGCGCAGTACTTC; CDR3: CAWSEGGAQYF
J: TRBJ2-1; V: TRBV2; size: .; D: .; DNA: TGTGCCAGCAGTGAACTCGACCCAAAGATTTACAATGAGCAGTTCTTC; CDR3: CASSELDPKIYNEQFF
J: TRBJ2-2; V: TRBV2; size: many; D: .; DNA: TGTGCCAGCAGTGAGGTAAAGGGCACCACCGGGGAGCTGTTTTTT; CDR3: CASSEVKGTTGELFF
J: TRBJ1-4; V: TRBV7-8; size: few; D: .; DNA: TGTGCCAGCAGCTTAGGTCTTCGGGGGGCCCGTGAAAAACTGTTTTTT; CDR3: CASSLGLRGAREKLFF
J: TRBJ2-7; V: TRBV29-1; size: .; D: TRBD1; DNA: TGCAGCGTCACCGGGACAGGGGGCTACGAGCAGTACTTC; CDR3: CSVTGTGGYEQYF
J: TRBJ2-4; V: TRBV5-1; size: .; D: .; DNA: TGCGCCAGCAGCCTAGAGGGACATATAGCCAAAAACATTCAGTACTTC; CDR3: CASSLEGHIAKNIQYF
J: TRBJ1-1; V: TRBV7-2; size: many; D: .; DNA: TGTGCCAGCAGCTTAGCGCATTTGAACACTGAAGCTTTCTTT; CDR3: CASSLAHLNTEAFF
J: TRBJ2-1; V: TRBV15; size: .; D: .; DNA: TGTGCCACCAGCAGGGGACTCGGGGCTAGCGACAATGAGCAGTTCTTC; CDR3: CATSRGLGASDNEQFF
J: TRBJ2-2; V: TRBV5-1; size: .; D: .; DNA: TGCGCCAGCAGCCCGCGAGTAGGGTCTTTAACGACCGGGGAGCTGTTTTTT; CDR3: CASSPRVGSLTTGELFF
J: TRBJ1-4; V: TRBV2; size: .; D: .; DNA: TGTGCCAGCAGCGCCCTAGGGGTTCGGGATGAAAAACTGTTTTTT; CDR3: CASSALGVRDEKLFF
J: TRBJ2-3; V: TRBV5-4; size: few; D: .; DNA: TGTGCCAGCAGCCCGGGCCGGACAGCCACAGATACGCAGTATTTT; CDR3: CASSPGRTATDTQYF
J: TRBJ2-1; V: TRBV11-2; size: many; D: .; DNA: TGTGCCAGCAGCTCACCGAACTCGCCCGGCTACAATGAGCAGTTCTTC; CDR3: CASSSPNSPGYNEQFF
J: TRBJ2-1; V: TRBV14; size: many; D: TRBD2; DNA: TGTGCCAGCAGCTCCCCGGGACTAGCGGGAGTGGGCGCGTCCTACAATGAGCAGTTCTTC; CDR3: CASSSPGLAGVGASYNEQFF
J: TRBJ1-1; V: TRBV29-1; size: few; D: .; DNA: TGCAGCGTCAGGGTTCCATCCGTGGATGGTCTTGCTTTCTTT; CDR3: CSVRVPSVDGLAFF
J: TRBJ2-5; V: TRBV6-5; size: medium-sized; D: TRBD1; DNA: TGTGCCAGCGCCTCAACACAGGGGGCGAGAGAGACCCAGTACTTC; CDR3: CASASTQGARETQYF
J: TRBJ2-2; V: TRBV10-3; size: .; D: TRBD2; DNA: TGTGCCATCAGTGAGTTACTAGCGGCCACCGGGGAGCTGTTTTTT; CDR3: CAISELLAATGELFF
J: TRBJ2-7; V: TRBV7-8; size: .; D: .; DNA: TGTGCCAGCAGCCTCACCGGGACGCAAGAGCAGTACTTC; CDR3: CASSLTGTQEQYF
J: TRBJ2-2; V: TRBV7-3; size: .; D: .; DNA: TGTGCCAGCAGCTTAAACAGGGCGGATACCGGGGAGCTGTTTTTT; CDR3: CASSLNRADTGELFF
J: TRBJ2-3; V: TRBV6-5; size: .; D: TRBD1; DNA: TGTGCCAGCAGTTACACTGGACAGGCCACAGATACGCAGTATTTT; CDR3: CASSYTGQATDTQYF
J: TRBJ2-1; V: TRBV5-1; size: .; D: .; DNA: TGCGCCAGCAGCTTGGGGGCAGCCTCCTACAATGAGCAGTTCTTC; CDR3: CASSLGAASYNEQFF
J: TRBJ1-2; V: TRBV29-1; size: .; D: .; DNA: TGCAGCGTTGTTCTCTGGCCAGGGGAAGATCGGACCTTC; CDR3: CSVVLWPGEDRTF